This TCR beta chain was found in a study of T cells in Graves' hyperthyroidism and ophthalmopathy. General study points: Among thyroid clonotypes expanded above 0.001, most also appeared in blood. Separating ophthalmopathy from stable hyperthyroidism was achieved by a 13 V-J model.

Reasons for excluding patients were uncontrolled infection, other autoimmune disease, pregnancy or lactation. For the diagnoses, clinical symptoms, serum thyroxine and TRAb, thyroid ultrasound and orbital computed tomography were used. This clonotype was observed a handful of times. Its antigen is not known. TCR beta CDR3 sequences were amplified from RNA transcripts. Researchers ran a first-round RT-PCR on the TCR CDR3 using the HTBI primer set. TCRdb reprocessed the multiplex PCR reads with MiXCR, giving one entry per CDR3 protein. The sample includes around 660,000 distinct CDR3 sequences, approximately 42% seen only once; the top ten take less than 9.5%. Trimming took 10 bases from V and 1 from J; bases not matched to a gene: 8. Looked up from germline, CDR1 is ENHRY and CDR2 is SYGVKD. The CDR3 is 14 amino acids.

Sequencing input: peripheral blood or thyroid tissue (not recorded which). The TCR was taken from an adult man with Graves' disease, either hyperthyroidism or ophthalmopathy (not recorded which). V is TRBV10-3 and J is TRBJ2-5; TRBD2 matches 8 bases. The CDR3 coding sequence is TGTGCCAGCAACCTCGGGGGGGGCCAAGAGACCCAGTACTTC. This gives the protein CASNLGGGQETQYF.